Below are 14 T cell receptor beta chains sequenced from a single sample in a study of cytomegalovirus exposure and HLA in healthy donors. Clones were sequenced by immunoSEQ multiplex PCR, and TCRdb holds only the in-frame ones, with some missing. Of about 88,000 clones in the sample, 80% to 85% were seen once. Sample: PBMCs. The receptors shown here come from a woman between 18 and 30 years old in good health and CMV-seropositive.

The chain is built from TRBV7-3 and TRBJ2-3; 9 nucleotides match TRBD2. J gave up 0 bases and V 4 bases, and 2 bases lay outside the gene matches. The CDR3 runs 15 residues. CDR1 is SGHTA, CDR2 FQGTGA, per germline. In DNA, the CDR3 is TGTGCCAGCAGCTCTAGCGGGGCTAGCACAGATACGCAGTATTTT. Translation gives CASSSSGASTDTQYF. Using reference TRBV7-3 and TRBJ2-3 for the parts outside the CDR3, the full variable domain is GAGVSQTPSNKVTEKGKYVELRCDPISGHTALYWYRQSLGQGPEFLIYFQGTGAADDSGLPNDRFFAVRPEGSVSTLKIQRTERGDSAVYLCASSSSGASTDTQYFGPGTRLTVL.

The chain employs TRBV5-4 and TRBJ2-6; D might be TRBD1 (6 bases). The CDR3 totals 16 residues. The V end lost 5 bases, the J end lost 0 bases, and 12 bases lay between the germline ends. Germline CDR1 is SGHNT and CDR2 is YYREEE (reference sequence). DNA for the CDR3: TGTGCCAGCAGTTTCGGACAGTACTCTGGGGCCAACGTCCTGACTTTC. As protein: CASSFGQYSGANVLTF.

This clone was observed once. V gene TRBV11-3 combines with J gene TRBJ2-1, with a tentative D call TRBD2 (5 bases). Germline-derived CDR1 and CDR2 are SGHNT and YENEEA. The germline V and J ends were trimmed by 1 base and 0 bases, with 10 bases remaining between them. The CDR3 totals 16 residues. The CDR3 is CASSLVRARSYNEQFF. The CDR3 nucleotides read TGTGCCAGCAGCTTAGTGCGGGCCCGCTCCTACAATGAGCAGTTCTTC.

The chain joins TRBV11-2 to TRBJ2-7, with D unclear. V shed 7 bases and J shed 2 bases, with 18 bases lying between them. CDR3 length equals 15 residues. The germline V gene encodes CDR1 SGHAT and CDR2 FQNNGV. CDR3 protein: CASIQALQPPYEQYF. As DNA, the CDR3 is TGTGCCAGCATCCAGGCCCTGCAGCCCCCCTACGAGCAGTACTTC. The full variable domain, rest sourced from reference TRBV11-2 and TRBJ2-7, is EAGVAQSPRYKIIEKRQSVAFWCNPISGHATLYWYQQILGQGPKLLIQFQNNGVVDDSQLPKDRFSAERLKGVDSTLKIQPAKLEDSAVYLCASIQALQPPYEQYFGPGTRLTVT.

The V and J genes are TRBV7-2 and TRBJ2-7; D gene unclear. This CDR3 has 11 amino acids. The germline CDR1 and CDR2 sequences are SGHTA and FQGNSA. V lost 7 bases and J 0 bases, leaving 4 bases between the germline ends. The CDR3 DNA sequence: TGTGCCAGCACCTCCTCCTACGAGCAGTACTTC. Protein sequence: CASTSSYEQYF.

The J gene is TRBJ2-1, the V gene TRBV7-9, with 7 nucleotides matching TRBD1. Germline V lookup: CDR1 SEHNR, CDR2 FQNEAQ (reference sequence). CDR3 length: 15 amino acids. With V trimmed by 3 bases and J by 1 base, 3 bases remained unmatched. Here the CDR3 reads CASSFAGGSYNEQFF. For the CDR3, the DNA is TGTGCCAGCAGCTTCGCAGGGGGTTCCTACAATGAGCAGTTCTTC.

The rearrangement links TRBV4-3 to TRBJ2-1, with TRBD1 as a possible D gene (6 bases). CDR1 and CDR2 from the germline V gene are LGHNA and YSLEER. The ends were cut back, 3 bases at V and 6 bases at J, with 12 bases in the middle. This CDR3 is 14 amino acids long. The CDR3 DNA reads as TGCGCCAGCAGCCAGTGGGGGCGTTTCAATGAGCAGTTCTTC. Its translation: CASSQWGRFNEQFF.

The rearrangement uses TRBV4-3 and TRBJ2-5; 9 bases align to TRBD1. Germline CDR1 is LGHNA and CDR2 is YSLEER. The CDR3 loop spans 14 amino acids. The J segment lost 8 bases and the V segment lost 4 bases, leaving 8 bases of the junction unmatched. CDR3 coding DNA: TGCGCCAGCAGCCCAGGGACAGGGAGTTTTACCCAGTACTTC. This codes for CASSPGTGSFTQYF.

The chain has TRBV9 and TRBJ2-2; 7 bases match TRBD1. The CDR3 runs to 14 residues. With 6 bases clipped from V and 1 base from J, the junction kept 3 bases outside the gene matches. Germline CDR1 and CDR2: SGDLS and YYNGEE. CDR3 DNA: TGTGCCAGCACCGGGACAGTGAACACCGGGGAGCTGTTTTTT. This gives the protein CASTGTVNTGELFF. Supplemented by reference TRBV9 and TRBJ2-2, the full variable domain reads DSGVTQTPKHLITATGQRVTLRCSPRSGDLSVYWYQQSLDQGLQFLIQYYNGEERAKGNILERFSAQQFPDLHSELNLSSLELGDSALYFCASTGTVNTGELFFGEGSRLTVL.

This rearrangement joins TRBV28 to TRBJ1-5; 9 positions match TRBD1. The trim removed 2 bases at V and 9 bases at J, leaving 2 bases unmatched. The length of the CDR3 is 13 residues. Per germline, CDR1 MDHEN and CDR2 SYDVKM. CDR3: CASSLRQGGPQHF. CDR3 nucleotides: TGTGCCAGCAGTTTAAGACAGGGGGGGCCCCAGCATTTT.

CDR3 sequence: CAWSRGTGFPLFF. CDR3 nucleotides: TGTGCCTGGAGCCGCGGGACAGGGTTTCCGCTGTTTTTT. V gene TRBV30 combines with J gene TRBJ1-4; 9 bases fit TRBD1. This CDR3 has 13 residues. Germline V CDR1 and CDR2: GTSNPN, SVGIG (reference sequence). V shed 3 bases, J shed 14 bases, and the junction held 10 bases outside the gene matches. Based on the CDR3 plus reference TRBV30 and TRBJ1-4, the full variable domain is SQTIHQWPATLVQPVGSPLSLECTVEGTSNPNLYWYRQAAGRGLQLLFYSVGIGQISSEVPQNLSASRPQDRQFILSSKKLLLSDSGFYLCAWSRGTGFPLFFGSGTQLSVL.

This clone was seen only once. The V and J genes are TRBV6-1 and TRBJ2-3; possible D gene TRBD1, 6 bases. Germline assignment: CDR1 MNHNS and CDR2 SASEGT. The V and J ends lost 6 bases and 2 bases respectively, with 12 bases between them. The CDR3 sequence is 14 residues long. In nucleotides, the CDR3 is TGTGCCAGCAGGACAGGTTATGACACAGATACGCAGTATTTT. Translated: CASRTGYDTDTQYF.

This chain links TRBV6-5 with TRBJ1-4; no firm D call. Trimming took off 0 bases at V and 7 bases at J, with 15 bases between the two ends. The V gene's germline CDR1 is MNHEY and CDR2 SVGAGI. CDR3 length equals 16 residues. CDR3 bases: TGTGCCAGCAGTTACTCGATCGCGACTGGCGCTGAAAAACTGTTTTTT. It codes for CASSYSIATGAEKLFF.

Points on this clone: Relative to the germline gene, one junction end is altered; a read error may explain this. The chain is built from TRBV9 and TRBJ2-4; 7 positions agree with TRBD2. The length of the CDR3 is 16 residues. Germline loops: CDR1 SGDLS, CDR2 YYNGEE. CDR3 protein: CASNVDQGGGSNIQYF. CDR3 sequence (DNA): TGTGCCAGCAACGTAGACCAGGGCGGGGGATCGAACATTCAGTACTTC.